A selection of T cell receptor beta chains follows, all from one sample in a study of metastatic and nonmetastatic thyroid tumors. TCRdb re-analyzed the PCR reads using MiXCR. This sample has tens of thousands of clones, with approximately 19% found just once. Source material: blood. The source is a female donor with papillary thyroid cancer or a benign thyroid nodule (not recorded which). Some clones in this sample may be carry-over from other donors' samples. The CDR3 runs from the conserved cysteine through the conserved F or W. The D gene is left open where the match is weak. Rows give clone size only sometimes, using once, few, many, or a class for an expanded clone.

D: TRBD2
size: many
V: TRBV20-1
length: 13
J: TRBJ2-5
CDR3: CSPLFGRGETQYF
DNA: TGCAGTCCCCTTTTCGGGCGGGGGGAGACCCAGTACTTC

D: NA
size: few
V: TRBV28
length: 13
J: TRBJ1-3
CDR3: CASGLGTGNTIYF
DNA: TGTGCCAGCGGTTTGGGTACTGGAAACACCATATATTTT

D: NA
size: many
V: TRBV25-1
length: 15
J: TRBJ2-3
CDR3: CASSDYSRRTDTQYF
DNA: TGTGCCAGCAGTGATTACTCCCGTCGCACAGATACGCAGTATTTT

D: TRBD2
size: NA
V: TRBV10-3
length: 16
J: TRBJ2-5
CDR3: CAISTGTSGLQETQYF
DNA: TGTGCCATCAGCACGGGAACTAGCGGGTTACAAGAGACCCAGTACTTC

D: TRBD1
size: NA
V: TRBV20-1
length: 13
J: TRBJ2-4
CDR3: CSADRGAKNIQYF
DNA: TGCAGTGCAGACAGGGGGGCCAAAAACATTCAGTACTTC

D: TRBD1
size: many
V: TRBV5-4
length: 17
J: TRBJ1-3
CDR3: CASSLGQGGFTGNTIYF
DNA: TGTGCCAGCAGCTTAGGACAGGGGGGATTTACTGGAAACACCATATATTTT

D: NA
size: many
V: TRBV20-1
length: 12
J: TRBJ2-5
CDR3: CSCPLGVETQYF
DNA: TGCAGCTGCCCGCTAGGTGTCGAGACCCAGTACTTC

D: TRBD1
size: many
V: TRBV7-9
length: 15
J: TRBJ1-2
CDR3: CASSPQTGPGGGYTF
DNA: TGTGCCAGCAGCCCCCAGACAGGGCCGGGGGGTGGCTACACCTTC

D: NA
size: many
V: TRBV12-3/TRBV12-4
length: 14
J: TRBJ1-3
CDR3: CASSLAQQGNTIYF
DNA: TGTGCCAGCAGTTTAGCGCAGCAGGGAAACACCATATATTTT

D: NA
size: NA
V: TRBV6-1
length: 14
J: TRBJ1-4
CDR3: CASSDQGTDEKLFF
DNA: TGTGCCAGCAGTGACCAGGGGACGGATGAAAAACTGTTTTTT

D: NA
size: medium-sized
V: TRBV27
length: 12
J: TRBJ2-7
CDR3: CASRGLAYEQYF
DNA: TGTGCCAGCAGGGGGTTGGCCTACGAGCAGTACTTC

D: TRBD1
size: many
V: TRBV2
length: 18
J: TRBJ1-3
CDR3: CASSEAPGQGLHRNTIYF
DNA: TGTGCCAGCAGTGAAGCGCCCGGACAGGGGCTTCACAGAAACACCATATATTTT

D: TRBD2
size: NA
V: TRBV7-3
length: 17
J: TRBJ2-3
CDR3: CASSLKVSSGRTDTQYF
DNA: TGTGCCAGCAGCTTAAAAGTGTCTAGCGGGAGGACAGATACGCAGTATTTT

D: NA
size: NA
V: TRBV12-3/TRBV12-4
length: 13
J: TRBJ1-2
CDR3: CASSIVQGYGYTF
DNA: TGTGCCAGCAGTATAGTCCAGGGTTATGGCTACACCTTC

D: NA
size: many
V: TRBV20-1
length: 11
J: TRBJ1-4
CDR3: CSARGGEKLFF
DNA: TGCAGTGCTAGAGGGGGGGAAAAACTGTTTTTT

D: TRBD2
size: NA
V: TRBV2
length: 14
J: TRBJ2-7
CDR3: CASSDSGGLYEQYF
DNA: TGTGCCAGCAGTGATAGCGGGGGGCTCTACGAGCAGTACTTC

D: NA
size: many
V: TRBV18
length: 12
J: TRBJ1-1
CDR3: CASSTQGPEAFF
DNA: TGTGCCAGCTCAACACAGGGACCTGAAGCTTTCTTT

D: NA
size: NA
V: TRBV6-1
length: 14
J: TRBJ2-7
CDR3: CASSPIHRDNEQYF
DNA: TGTGCCAGCAGCCCAATCCACAGAGATAACGAGCAGTACTTC

D: NA
size: NA
V: TRBV6-4
length: 14
J: TRBJ2-2
CDR3: CASSDSMVPGELFF
DNA: TGTGCCAGCAGTGACTCGATGGTCCCCGGGGAGCTGTTTTTT

D: TRBD1
size: NA
V: TRBV7-9
length: 15
J: TRBJ1-2
CDR3: CASSLPGQGNVGYTF
DNA: TGTGCCAGCAGCTTACCGGGACAGGGTAATGTTGGCTACACCTTC

D: NA
size: NA
V: TRBV30
length: 13
J: TRBJ1-6
CDR3: CAWGGQGTSPLHF
DNA: TGTGCCTGGGGGGGCCAGGGGACTTCACCCCTCCACTTT

D: NA
size: many
V: TRBV7-9
length: 15
J: TRBJ2-2
CDR3: CASSFTRDGTGELFF
DNA: TGTGCCAGCAGCTTTACAAGGGACGGAACCGGGGAGCTGTTTTTT

D: TRBD1
size: NA
V: TRBV7-2
length: 15
J: TRBJ1-2
CDR3: CASSSLGTEIDGYTF
DNA: TGTGCCAGCAGCTCCCTCGGGACAGAAATTGATGGCTACACCTTC

D: TRBD1
size: few
V: TRBV6-1
length: 14
J: TRBJ2-7
CDR3: CASRPPGQGSEQYF
DNA: TGTGCCAGCAGGCCTCCGGGACAGGGAAGCGAGCAGTACTTC

D: NA
size: NA
V: TRBV20-1
length: 13
J: TRBJ2-5
CDR3: CSASRSLGETQYF
DNA: TGCAGTGCTAGTCGTTCCCTTGGAGAGACCCAGTACTTC

D: TRBD1
size: NA
V: TRBV6-4
length: 18
J: TRBJ1-3
CDR3: CASTGADGTGGSGNTIYF
DNA: TGTGCCAGCACTGGCGCTGACGGGACAGGGGGCTCTGGAAACACCATATATTTT

D: TRBD1
size: many
V: TRBV2
length: 18
J: TRBJ1-4
CDR3: CASSLRRVQGATNEKLFF
DNA: TGTGCCAGCAGTCTCCGAAGGGTACAGGGGGCAACTAATGAAAAACTGTTTTTT

D: TRBD1
size: NA
V: TRBV25-1
length: 21
J: TRBJ2-1
CDR3: CASSSAPGQGVPGGSYNEQFF
DNA: TGTGCCAGCAGCTCAGCACCGGGACAGGGAGTCCCTGGGGGCTCCTACAATGAGCAGTTCTTC

D: NA
size: NA
V: TRBV6-2/TRBV6-3
length: 16
J: TRBJ2-4
CDR3: CASSVLATQGSNIQYF
DNA: TGTGCCAGCAGTGTCCTAGCGACCCAGGGGTCAAACATTCAGTACTTC

D: NA
size: many
V: TRBV19
length: 13
J: TRBJ1-1
CDR3: CATTTGLDTEAFF
DNA: TGTGCCACCACCACAGGGTTGGACACTGAAGCTTTCTTT

D: NA
size: many
V: TRBV6-1
length: 14
J: TRBJ1-2
CDR3: CASSGQPTNYGYTF
DNA: TGTGCCAGCAGTGGACAGCCGACTAACTATGGCTACACCTTC

D: NA
size: many
V: TRBV18
length: 15
J: TRBJ2-2
CDR3: CASSPGLQNTGELFF
DNA: TGTGCCAGCTCTCCTGGACTACAAAACACCGGGGAGCTGTTTTTT

D: NA
size: medium-sized
V: TRBV12-3/TRBV12-4
length: 12
J: TRBJ1-1
CDR3: CASLGMGTEAFF
DNA: TGTGCCAGCCTAGGGATGGGCACTGAAGCTTTCTTT

D: NA
size: NA
V: TRBV29-1
length: 12
J: TRBJ1-2
CDR3: CSVGEVNYGYTF
DNA: TGCAGCGTTGGAGAGGTTAACTATGGCTACACCTTC

D: TRBD1
size: many
V: TRBV5-1
length: 15
J: TRBJ2-1
CDR3: CASSFQGAGGNEQFF
DNA: TGCGCCAGCAGCTTCCAGGGGGCTGGCGGAAATGAGCAGTTCTTC

D: NA
size: NA
V: TRBV20-1
length: 14
J: TRBJ2-4
CDR3: CSASQPGAKNIQYF
DNA: TGCAGTGCTAGCCAGCCGGGGGCCAAAAACATTCAGTACTTC

D: NA
size: NA
V: TRBV28
length: 12
J: TRBJ1-1
CDR3: CASTLGVTEAFF
DNA: TGTGCCAGCACCCTGGGGGTTACTGAAGCTTTCTTT

D: TRBD1
size: many
V: TRBV27
length: 14
J: TRBJ1-1
CDR3: CASRTRTGRTEAFF
DNA: TGTGCCAGCAGGACCCGGACAGGGCGAACTGAAGCTTTCTTT